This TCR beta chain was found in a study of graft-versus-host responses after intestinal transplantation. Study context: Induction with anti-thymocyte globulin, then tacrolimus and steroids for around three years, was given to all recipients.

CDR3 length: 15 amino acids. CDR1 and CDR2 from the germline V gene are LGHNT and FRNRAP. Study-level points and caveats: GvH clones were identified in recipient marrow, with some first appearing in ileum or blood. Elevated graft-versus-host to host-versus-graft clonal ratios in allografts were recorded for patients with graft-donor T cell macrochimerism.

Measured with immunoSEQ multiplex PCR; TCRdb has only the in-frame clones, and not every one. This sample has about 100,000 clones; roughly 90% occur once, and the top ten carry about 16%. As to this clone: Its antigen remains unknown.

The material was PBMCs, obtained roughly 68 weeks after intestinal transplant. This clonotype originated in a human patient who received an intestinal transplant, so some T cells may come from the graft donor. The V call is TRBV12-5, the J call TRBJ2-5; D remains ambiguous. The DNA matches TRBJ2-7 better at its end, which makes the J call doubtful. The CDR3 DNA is TGTGCTAGTGGTTTCCGGATAGGCAGCTCCTACGAGCAGTACTTC. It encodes CASGFRIGSSYEQYF.